Below, 18 T cell receptor beta chains from the same sample are listed, as sequenced in a study of blood T cell repertoires in COVID-19 (dated by TCRdb to 2018 to 2020). The library was obtained by the immunoSEQ multiplex PCR assay. In its TCRdb copy, this immuneACCESS table keeps in-frame sequences only and misses some clones. Where compared with another copy, unresolved V genes explain less than half of these, and the others have no known cause. Present in this sample are roughly 230,000 clones, roughly 87% of which were seen just once. More than 7% of the sample is in the top ten clones. The sample taken for sequencing was PBMCs or T cells enriched from blood (not recorded which). The receptors stem from a man aged 30 to 45 in a cohort exposed to, infected with or recovered from COVID-19 (not recorded which).

The gene calls are TRBV12-3 or TRBV12-4 and TRBJ2-5; D may be TRBD2 (5 bases). The CDR3 loop spans 13 amino acids. V was trimmed by 1 base and J by 7 bases, leaving 10 bases between them. The CDR3 reads CASSLGSRGTQYF. The CDR3 DNA is TGTGCCAGCAGTTTAGGTTCCCGGGGGACCCAGTACTTC.

This clone was detected once. The rearrangement links TRBV28 to TRBJ1-3; the D gene is possibly TRBD1 (6 bases). V lost 1 base to trimming and J lost 3 bases, with 10 bases between them. Germline assignment: CDR1 MDHEN and CDR2 SYDVKM. This CDR3 comprises 15 residues. Here the CDR3 DNA reads TGTGCCAGCAGTTTATCTGCGACAGGTGGAAACACCATATATTTT. Translation: CASSLSATGGNTIYF.

This rearrangement joins TRBV2 to TRBJ2-3; D might be TRBD1 (6 bases). The CDR3 is made up of 15 amino acids. V lost 6 bases to trimming and J lost 5 bases, with 18 bases between them. The V gene's germline CDR1 is SNHLY and CDR2 FYNNEI. CDR3: CASSPDSTSRDTQYF. The CDR3 bases are TGTGCCAGCAGCCCGGACAGTACTTCCCGAGATACGCAGTATTTT.

The chain employs TRBV19 and TRBJ2-1, with 7 positions matching TRBD1. The CDR3 extends over 18 amino acids. The trim removed 5 bases at V and 1 base at J, leaving 14 bases unmatched. Germline CDR1 is LNHDA and CDR2 is SQIVND (reference sequence). CDR3 sequence (DNA): TGTGCCAGTAGTGTGACAGGGATCAATATTATTTCCTACAATGAGCAGTTCTTC. Translated: CASSVTGINIISYNEQFF.

The chain joins TRBV5-1 to TRBJ2-1; 8 bases align to TRBD1. The V and J ends lost 3 bases and 6 bases, in that order; junction bases with no gene match: 11. Germline CDR1 reads SGHRS; CDR2 reads YFSETQ. This CDR3 is built from 16 residues. CDR3: CASSSQGAKLSNEQFF. In nucleotides, the CDR3 is TGCGCCAGCAGCTCGCAGGGGGCAAAGTTGTCCAATGAGCAGTTCTTC.

This chain links TRBV15 with TRBJ2-7, with 8 bases fitting TRBD1. V lost 3 bases, J lost 6 bases, and 4 bases stayed unmatched. The CDR3 runs 13 residues. Germline V gene data show CDR1 as LNHNV and CDR2 as YYDKDF (reference sequence). CDR3 nucleotides: TGTGCCACCAGCAGCGGACAGGGAGGCGAGCAGTACTTC. Its protein product is CATSSGQGGEQYF.

This chain connects TRBV28 to TRBJ1-1; tentative D call: TRBD1 (5 bases). The V gene's germline CDR1 is MDHEN and CDR2 SYDVKM. V was trimmed by 1 base and J by 11 bases, leaving 11 bases between them. The CDR3 length is 12 residues. The CDR3: CASSLSGRAAFF. CDR3 coding DNA: TGTGCCAGCAGTTTATCGGGCAGGGCTGCTTTCTTT.

V and J are TRBV29-1 and TRBJ2-3; weak D call: TRBD2 (6 bases). The CDR3 consists of 14 residues. V gave up 4 bases and J gave up 1 base, with 12 bases separating them. Germline V CDR1 and CDR2: SQVTM, ANQGSEA. For the CDR3, the DNA is TGCAGCGTTGCGTCAGGGACTCGCACAGATACGCAGTATTTT. This gives the protein CSVASGTRTDTQYF.

The genes are TRBV28 and TRBJ1-5; D possibly corresponds to TRBD1 (6 bases). This CDR3 comprises 14 residues. Trimming cost V 5 bases and J 4 bases, with 12 bases left between them. Germline-derived CDR1 and CDR2 are MDHEN and SYDVKM. Here the CDR3 reads CASSPTTGNQPQHF. CDR3 in DNA: TGTGCCAGCAGTCCTACGACAGGTAATCAGCCCCAGCATTTT.

There are a few counts of this clone. This chain links TRBV7-2 with TRBJ1-1; tentatively, D is TRBD1 (5 bases). This CDR3 has 13 amino acids. Germline CDR1 is SGHTA and CDR2 is FQGNSA. V shed 2 bases and J shed 9 bases, with 13 bases lying between them. The CDR3 reads CASSLNFGAKAFF. The CDR3 DNA reads as TGTGCCAGCAGCTTAAATTTTGGGGCTAAAGCTTTCTTT.

The chain has TRBV19 and TRBJ2-2, with TRBD1 identical over 7 bases. With V trimmed by 7 bases and J by 0 bases, 8 bases remained unmatched. Germline V CDR1 and CDR2: LNHDA, SQIVND (reference sequence). The CDR3 extends over 16 amino acids. Here the CDR3 reads CASNRGQFANTGELFF. Here the CDR3 DNA reads TGTGCCAGTAACAGGGGACAGTTCGCGAACACCGGGGAGCTGTTTTTT.

The chain couples TRBV6-5 to TRBJ1-5; 9 bases line up with TRBD1. Trimming at V came to 2 bases and at J to 5 bases, leaving 1 base not matched to a gene. This CDR3 is 14 amino acids long. Germline V gene sequence: CDR1 MNHEY, CDR2 SVGAGI. The CDR3 is CASSYRDRDQPQHF. Written as DNA, the CDR3 is TGTGCCAGCAGTTACAGGGACAGGGATCAGCCCCAGCATTTT.

This chain uses TRBV12-2 with TRBJ1-3. TRBV12-2 is labeled a pseudogene. This CDR3 has 15 amino acids. The CDR3 here is CASRLTGGLGNTIYF. In DNA form, the CDR3 reads TGTGCAAGTCGCCTAACGGGGGGGCTGGGAAACACCATATATTTT.

CDR3 DNA: TGTGCCAGCAGTCCCCAGGGTGGGTACGAGCAGTACTTC. The encoded protein is CASSPQGGYEQYF. The chain carries TRBV4-2 and TRBJ2-7, with a tentative D call TRBD1 (5 bases). Trimming shortened V by 6 bases and J by 4 bases, and 13 bases separated the two germline ends. The CDR3 runs 13 residues. The germline V gene encodes CDR1 LGHNA and CDR2 YNFKEQ.

V and J are TRBV5-1 and TRBJ2-7; 9 bases are shared with TRBD1. The V gene's germline CDR1 is SGHRS and CDR2 YFSETQ. Losses at the gene ends were 0 bases for V and 5 bases for J; bases not matched to a gene: 3. The CDR3 contains 14 residues. The CDR3 bases are TGCGCCAGCAGCTTGGGGGACAGGGTCGACGAGCAGTACTTC. Translating it yields CASSLGDRVDEQYF.

This chain joins TRBV27 and TRBJ2-5; tentatively, D is TRBD1 (5 bases). The CDR3 length is 13 residues. Germline V CDR1 and CDR2: MNHEY, SMNVEV (reference sequence). V dropped 1 base and J dropped 4 bases, with 7 bases sitting between them. The CDR3 DNA is TGTGCCAGCAGTTTATACCAGGGAGAGACCCAGTACTTC. This gives the protein CASSLYQGETQYF.

The J gene is TRBJ1-1, the V gene TRBV6-5; D might be TRBD1 (6 bases). CDR1 MNHEY and CDR2 SVGAGI come from the germline V gene. The CDR3 extends over 14 amino acids. Trimming took off 0 bases at V and 4 bases at J, with 9 bases between the two ends. CDR3 region: CASSYSRGTTEAFF. The CDR3 nucleotides are TGTGCCAGCAGTTACTCGAGGGGGACCACTGAAGCTTTCTTT.

The CDR3 sequence: CASNIWGKKNIQYF. CDR3 coding DNA: TGTGCCAGTAATATCTGGGGCAAGAAAAACATTCAGTACTTC. The chain uses TRBV19 and TRBJ2-4; D is possibly TRBD1 (5 bases). V was clipped by 7 bases and J by 4 bases, with 14 bases between them. The CDR3 is 14 amino acids. From germline, CDR1 is LNHDA and CDR2 SQIVND (reference sequence).